Reported below is one T cell receptor beta chain. The antigen is unknown. This specimen belongs to a study of graft-versus-host responses after intestinal transplantation. Across the whole study: Multivisceral, liver-intestinal, or isolated intestinal grafts went to recipients.

Only in-frame clones appear in the TCRdb table, and some are missing; sequencing was by immunoSEQ multiplex PCR. The sample contains about 94,000 clones, around 90% of which appear only once. This clonotype originated in a human donor who received an intestinal transplant. This material consisted of unstimulated CD8+ T cells sorted from spleen or lymph node cells, taken before intestinal transplant.

CDR3: CASSLATQADGYTF. DNA of the CDR3: TGTGCCAGCAGCTTGGCTACACAGGCGGATGGCTACACCTTC. The chain recombines TRBV5-6 with TRBJ1-2; tentatively, D is TRBD1 (5 bases). This CDR3 has 14 amino acids. Deletions cut 0 bases from V and 6 bases from J, with 12 bases between. Germline CDR1 reads SGHDT; CDR2 reads YYEEEE.